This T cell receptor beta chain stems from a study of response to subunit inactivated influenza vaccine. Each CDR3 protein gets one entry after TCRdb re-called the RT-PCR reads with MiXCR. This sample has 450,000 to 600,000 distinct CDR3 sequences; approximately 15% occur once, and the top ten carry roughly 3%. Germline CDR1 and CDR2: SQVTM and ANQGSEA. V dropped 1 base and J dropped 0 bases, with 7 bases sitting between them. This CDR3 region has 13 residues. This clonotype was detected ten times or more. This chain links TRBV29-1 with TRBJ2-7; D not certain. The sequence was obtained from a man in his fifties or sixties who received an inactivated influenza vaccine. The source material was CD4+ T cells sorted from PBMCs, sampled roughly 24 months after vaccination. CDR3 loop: CSVEVGGSYEQYF. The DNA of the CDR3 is TGCAGCGTTGAAGTCGGTGGCTCCTACGAGCAGTACTTC.